This entry concerns a single T cell receptor beta chain. Its antigen is currently unknown. These data are taken from a study of CD8+ T cells in alopecia areata. Findings and limits, study-wide: Scalp and blood retained many expanded lesional clones during tofacitinib.

Sequencing used cDNA as its template, made by extracting RNA and reverse transcribing it. The assay was immunoSEQ multiplex PCR, and TCRdb's table has in-frame clones only and misses some. In the table there are some 180,000 clones, roughly half of which are singletons. Trimming cost V 7 bases and J 2 bases, with 11 bases left between them. The length of the CDR3 is 14 residues. The germline gives CDR1 MGHDK, CDR2 SYGVNS. As to treatment: oral pan-JAK inhibitor, 5-10 mg twice daily. This material consisted of CD8+ T cells sorted from blood, taken at approximately week 51, from a patient treated with tofacitinib. This rearrangement joins TRBV25-1 to TRBJ2-2; maybe TRBD1 (5 bases). This sequence was found in a human donor with alopecia areata. Written as DNA, the CDR3 is TGTGCCAGCACCAGCAGGGAAAACACCGGGGAGCTGTTTTTT. Residues: CASTSRENTGELFF. Drawing the rest from reference TRBV25-1 and TRBJ2-2, the complete variable domain is EADIYQTPRYLVIGTGKKITLECSQTMGHDKMYWYQQDPGMELHLIHYSYGVNSTEKGDLSSESTVSRIRTEHFPLTLESARPSHTSQYLCASTSRENTGELFFGEGSRLTVL.